The present T cell receptor beta chain was sequenced within a study of blood T cell repertoires in COVID-19. Study in general: The origin of the acute and convalescent COVID-19 samples was the United States, Italy and Spain. PBMCs, B-cell-depleted T cells, or T cells provided the cDNA or gDNA that made up the material.

CDR3 size: 12 residues. V shed 6 bases and J shed 12 bases, with 17 bases lying between them. Assay used: immunoSEQ multiplex PCR; TCRdb lists only in-frame clones, some missing. The data show around 300,000 clones, around nine tenths seen once. Recruitment covered about two dozen US areas and drew participants whose ages spanned roughly 18 to 100 years. In assigning cohorts, the study relied on participant-reported clinical history. The sequence was obtained from a woman in her thirties or forties who had recovered from COVID-19. J is TRBJ1-1 and V is TRBV12-3 or TRBV12-4; no firm D call. Material for sequencing was PBMCs or T cells enriched from blood (not recorded which). CDR3: CASRELPHATFF. CDR3 coding DNA: TGTGCCAGCAGGGAGTTACCTCATGCAACTTTCTTT.